This T cell receptor (beta chain) was recorded in a study of T-cell memory formation after mild COVID-19. Study-wide context: Most TCR clusters belonged to a single donor.

This clonotype was detected only a few times. MiXCR, applied by TCRdb to the 5' RACE reads, yields one record per CDR3 protein. Altogether about 600,000 distinct CDR3 sequences are present, 20% to 25% being singletons, with the ten largest covering around 7.7%. This CDR3 is built from 15 residues. V lost 5 bases and J 3 bases, leaving 14 bases between the germline ends. Germline V gives CDR1 SEHNR, CDR2 FQNEAQ (reference sequence). The sequence was obtained from an adult woman who had mild COVID-19 (a few samples of this study predate the infection). Cell type and time point are not known. The V call is TRBV7-9, the J call TRBJ2-4; D not certain. Sequencing used PBMCs or a T cell subset sorted from them (not recorded which). The CDR3 DNA follows: TGTGCCAGCAGCCCTGACGGGTATAACAAAAACATTCAGTACTTC. It translates to CASSPDGYNKNIQYF.